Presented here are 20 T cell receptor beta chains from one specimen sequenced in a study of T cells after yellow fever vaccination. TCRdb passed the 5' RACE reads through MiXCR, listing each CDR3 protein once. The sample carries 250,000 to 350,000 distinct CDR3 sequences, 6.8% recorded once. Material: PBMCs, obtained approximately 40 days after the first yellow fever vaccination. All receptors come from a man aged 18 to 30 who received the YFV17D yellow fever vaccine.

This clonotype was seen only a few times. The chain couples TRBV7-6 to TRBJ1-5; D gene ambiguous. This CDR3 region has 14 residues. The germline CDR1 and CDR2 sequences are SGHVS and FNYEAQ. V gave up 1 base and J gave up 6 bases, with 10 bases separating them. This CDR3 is CASSLEGKSQPQHF. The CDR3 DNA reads TGTGCCAGCAGCTTAGAGGGTAAGAGTCAGCCCCAGCATTTT. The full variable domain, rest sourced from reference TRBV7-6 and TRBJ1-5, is GAGVSQSPRYKVTKRGQDVALRCDPISGHVSLYWYRQALGQGPEFLTYFNYEAQQDKSGLPNDRFSAERPEGSISTLTIQRTEQRDSAMYRCASSLEGKSQPQHFGDGTRLSIL.

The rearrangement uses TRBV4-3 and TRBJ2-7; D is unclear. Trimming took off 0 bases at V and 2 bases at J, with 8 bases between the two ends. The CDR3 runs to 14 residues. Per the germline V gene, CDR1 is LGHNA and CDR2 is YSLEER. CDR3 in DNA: TGCGCCAGCAGCCAAGATGTAGGGCCCTACGAGCAGTACTTC. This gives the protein CASSQDVGPYEQYF.

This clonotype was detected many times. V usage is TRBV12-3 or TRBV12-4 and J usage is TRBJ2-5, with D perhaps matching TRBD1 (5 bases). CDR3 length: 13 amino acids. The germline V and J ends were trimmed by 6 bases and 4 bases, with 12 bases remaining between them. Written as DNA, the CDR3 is TGTGCCAGCAGACCAGGGTTGCGAGAGACCCAGTACTTC. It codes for CASRPGLRETQYF.

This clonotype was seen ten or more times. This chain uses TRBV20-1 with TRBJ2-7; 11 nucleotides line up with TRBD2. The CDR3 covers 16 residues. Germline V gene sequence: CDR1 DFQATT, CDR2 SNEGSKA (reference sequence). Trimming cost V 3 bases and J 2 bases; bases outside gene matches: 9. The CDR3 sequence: CSASESNSGGAYEQYV. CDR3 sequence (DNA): TGCAGTGCTAGCGAGTCTAATAGCGGGGGGGCCTACGAGCAGTACGTC.

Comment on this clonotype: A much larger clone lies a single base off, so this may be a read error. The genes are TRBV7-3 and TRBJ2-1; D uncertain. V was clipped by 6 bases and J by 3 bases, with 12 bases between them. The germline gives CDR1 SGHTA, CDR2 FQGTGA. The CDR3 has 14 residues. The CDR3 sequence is CASRPGEYYNEQFF. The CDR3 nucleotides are TGTGCCAGCAGGCCTGGAGAGTACTACAATGAGCAGTTCTTC.

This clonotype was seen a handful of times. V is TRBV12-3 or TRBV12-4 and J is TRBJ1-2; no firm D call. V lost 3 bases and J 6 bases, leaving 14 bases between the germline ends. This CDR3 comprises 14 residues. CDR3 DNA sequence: TGTGCCAGCAGTTTTCGCCTTACGGGAGATGGCTACACCTTC. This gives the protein CASSFRLTGDGYTF.

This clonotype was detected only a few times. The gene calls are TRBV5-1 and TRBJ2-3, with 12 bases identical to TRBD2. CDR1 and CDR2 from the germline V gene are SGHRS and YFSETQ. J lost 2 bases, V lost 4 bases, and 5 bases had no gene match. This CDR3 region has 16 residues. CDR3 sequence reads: CASSRTSGTYTDTQYF. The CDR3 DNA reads TGCGCCAGCAGCAGGACTAGCGGGACCTACACAGATACGCAGTATTTT.

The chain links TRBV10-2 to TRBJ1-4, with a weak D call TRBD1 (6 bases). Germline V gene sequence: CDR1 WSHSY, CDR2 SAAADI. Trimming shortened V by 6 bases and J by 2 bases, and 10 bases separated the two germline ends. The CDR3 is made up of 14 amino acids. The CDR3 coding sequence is TGCGCCAGCAGACTAACAGGGACTAATGAAAAACTGTTTTTT. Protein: CASRLTGTNEKLFF.

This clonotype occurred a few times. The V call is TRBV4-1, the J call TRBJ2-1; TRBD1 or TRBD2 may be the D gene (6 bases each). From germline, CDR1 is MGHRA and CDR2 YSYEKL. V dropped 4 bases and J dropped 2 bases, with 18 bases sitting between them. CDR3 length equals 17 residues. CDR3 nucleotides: TGCGCCAGCAGCCCCCTAACAGGGACTGTTACCTACAATGAGCAGTTCTTC. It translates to CASSPLTGTVTYNEQFF.

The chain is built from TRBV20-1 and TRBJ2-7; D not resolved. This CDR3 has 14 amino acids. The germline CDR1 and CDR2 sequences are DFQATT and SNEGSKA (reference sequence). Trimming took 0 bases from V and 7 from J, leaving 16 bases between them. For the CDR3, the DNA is TGCAGTGCTAGAGATCGAAACAGCGCTGTTGAGCAGTACTTC. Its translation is CSARDRNSAVEQYF.

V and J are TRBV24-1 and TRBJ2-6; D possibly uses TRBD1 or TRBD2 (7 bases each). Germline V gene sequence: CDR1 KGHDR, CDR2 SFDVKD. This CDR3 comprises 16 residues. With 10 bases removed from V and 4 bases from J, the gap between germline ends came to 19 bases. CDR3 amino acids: CATGGPTGNGANVLTF. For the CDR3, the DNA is TGTGCCACGGGGGGGCCGACAGGGAACGGGGCCAACGTCCTGACTTTC.

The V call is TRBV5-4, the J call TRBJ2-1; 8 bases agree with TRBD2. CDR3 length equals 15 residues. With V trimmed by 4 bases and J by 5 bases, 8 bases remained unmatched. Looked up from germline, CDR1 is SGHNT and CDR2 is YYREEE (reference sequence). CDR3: CASSPLAGLHNEQFF. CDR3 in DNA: TGTGCCAGCAGCCCGTTAGCGGGGTTACACAATGAGCAGTTCTTC.

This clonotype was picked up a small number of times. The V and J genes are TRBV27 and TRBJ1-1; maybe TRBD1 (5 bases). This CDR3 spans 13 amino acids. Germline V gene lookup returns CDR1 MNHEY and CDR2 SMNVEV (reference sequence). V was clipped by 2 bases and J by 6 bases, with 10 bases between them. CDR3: CASSLKVGAEAFF. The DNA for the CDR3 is TGTGCCAGCAGTTTAAAGGTGGGGGCTGAAGCTTTCTTT.

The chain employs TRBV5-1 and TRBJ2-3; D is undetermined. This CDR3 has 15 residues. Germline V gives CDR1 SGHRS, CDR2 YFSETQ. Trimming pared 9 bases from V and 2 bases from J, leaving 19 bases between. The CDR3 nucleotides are TGCGCCACCACGGTCGGTCGGTGGGCCACAGATACGCAGTATTTT. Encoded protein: CATTVGRWATDTQYF.

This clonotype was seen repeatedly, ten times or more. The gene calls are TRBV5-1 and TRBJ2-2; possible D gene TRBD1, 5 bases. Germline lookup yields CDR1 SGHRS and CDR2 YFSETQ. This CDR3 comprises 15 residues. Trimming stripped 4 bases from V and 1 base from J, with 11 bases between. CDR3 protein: CASSPGAVNTGELFF. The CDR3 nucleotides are TGCGCCAGCAGCCCTGGGGCGGTGAACACCGGGGAGCTGTTTTTT.

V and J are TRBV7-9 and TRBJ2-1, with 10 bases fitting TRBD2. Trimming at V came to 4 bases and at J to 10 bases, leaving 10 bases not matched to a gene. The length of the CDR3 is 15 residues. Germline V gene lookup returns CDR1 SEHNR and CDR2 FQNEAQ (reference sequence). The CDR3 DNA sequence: TGTGCCAGCAGCTCCCGACAAGCGGGGGGGCAGGAGCAGTTCTTC. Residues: CASSSRQAGGQEQFF.

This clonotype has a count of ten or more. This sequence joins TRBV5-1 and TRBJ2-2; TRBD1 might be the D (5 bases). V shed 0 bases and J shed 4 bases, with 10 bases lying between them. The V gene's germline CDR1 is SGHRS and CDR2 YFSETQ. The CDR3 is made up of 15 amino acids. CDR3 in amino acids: CASSLGQFITGELFF. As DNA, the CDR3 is TGCGCCAGCAGCTTGGGACAGTTTATCACCGGGGAGCTGTTTTTT.

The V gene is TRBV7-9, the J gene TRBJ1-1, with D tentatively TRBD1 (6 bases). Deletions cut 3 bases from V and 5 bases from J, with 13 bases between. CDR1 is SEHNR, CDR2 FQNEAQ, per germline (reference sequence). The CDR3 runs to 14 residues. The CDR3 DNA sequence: TGTGCCAGCAGCTTTCTGGGGGCGCAGACTGAAGCTTTCTTT. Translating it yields CASSFLGAQTEAFF.

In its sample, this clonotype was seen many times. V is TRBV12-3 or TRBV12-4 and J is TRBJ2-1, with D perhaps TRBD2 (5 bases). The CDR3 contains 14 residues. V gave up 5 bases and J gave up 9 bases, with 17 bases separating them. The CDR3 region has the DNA TGTGCCAGCAGTCCCCCGCTCACTAGAGGTGAGCAGTTCTTC. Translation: CASSPPLTRGEQFF.

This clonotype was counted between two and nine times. The CDR3 sequence: CASSQGRPAFHEQFF. The CDR3 DNA reads TGTGCCAGCAGCCAGGGGCGCCCGGCCTTCCATGAGCAGTTCTTC. The chain carries TRBV7-2 and TRBJ2-1, with a weak D call TRBD1 (6 bases). Germline V gene data show CDR1 as SGHTA and CDR2 as FQGNSA. The CDR3 has 15 residues. V lost 5 bases, J lost 8 bases, and 19 bases lay in between.